This T cell receptor (beta chain) emerged from a study of blood T cell repertoires in COVID-19. Across the study: Acute and convalescent COVID-19 specimens originated in the United States, Italy and Spain. PBMCs, B-cell-depleted T cells, or T cells provided the cDNA or gDNA that made up the material.

In the authors' methods: Reference gene primers were amplified, and this amplification served to estimate nucleated cell counts. Here immunoSEQ multiplex PCR was the method, and the copy in TCRdb shows in-frame clones only, minus some. V and J calls and clone size are copied from that table; D and trimming were computed from the DNA. The sample records roughly 48,000 clones, roughly four fifths being singletons. V was trimmed by 1 base and J by 5 bases, leaving 18 bases between them. This CDR3 has 17 residues. The germline V gene encodes CDR1 LGHDT and CDR2 YNNKEL (reference sequence). The origin of this receptor is a middle-aged man with acute or convalescent COVID-19. V is TRBV3-1 (or the pseudogene TRBV3-2) and J is TRBJ2-1, with D possibly being TRBD2 (6 bases). Sequences were obtained from peripheral blood. Here the CDR3 DNA reads TGTGCCAGCAGCCAAGGGACTACCGTTTTTCTGGACAATGAGCAGTTCTTC. Residues: CASSQGTTVFLDNEQFF.